This is a list of T cell receptor beta chains from one sample in a study of beta chain features in type 1 diabetes. Produced via immunoSEQ multiplex PCR; TCRdb's table is partial and in-frame only. Of some 330,000 clones in the sample, around 10% were seen once. The sequenced sample consisted of naive CD4+ T cells from blood. The receptor source for this set is a woman aged 25 to 39 in good health. Both conserved end residues are part of each CDR3. Each record gives: D gene, clone size, J gene, V gene, CDR3 protein, CDR3 DNA. D genes are given only for firm matches. Clone size is not always given. Where it is, it says once, few, many or a class for expanded clones.

>TRBD1|few|TRBJ1-5|TRBV23-1
CASRITDRGGNQPQHF
TGCGCCAGCAGAATCACGGACAGGGGAGGGAATCAGCCCCAGCATTTT
>TRBD2|few|TRBJ2-3|TRBV5-6
CASAVDTGGWDTQYF
TGTGCCAGCGCAGTGGATACGGGAGGGTGGGATACGCAGTATTTT
>.|few|TRBJ2-7|TRBV11-2
CASSLDGPQYF
TGTGCCAGCAGCTTGGATGGGCCGCAGTACTTC
>TRBD2|few|TRBJ2-2|TRBV5-1
CASSSLAGDTSGELFF
TGCGCCAGCAGCTCCCTAGCGGGAGACACCTCCGGGGAGCTGTTTTTT
>TRBD1|few|TRBJ1-1|TRBV4-3
CASSQGGQGDTEAFF
TGCGCCAGCAGCCAAGGTGGACAGGGCGACACTGAAGCTTTCTTT
>TRBD2|.|TRBJ2-5|TRBV7-2
CASSFRTSGDLRETQYF
TGTGCCAGCAGCTTTAGGACTAGCGGAGACCTACGGGAGACCCAGTACTTC
>TRBD2|.|TRBJ2-4|TRBV29-1
CSVEGASGRSNIQYF
TGCAGCGTTGAAGGAGCTAGCGGGAGGTCTAACATTCAGTACTTC
>.|.|TRBJ2-1|TRBV19
CASTPSGPSSYNEQFF
TGTGCCAGTACCCCCAGCGGGCCCAGCTCCTACAATGAGCAGTTCTTC
>TRBD1|.|TRBJ1-3|TRBV2
CASSDGTGVGNTIYF
TGTGCCAGCAGCGACGGGACAGGGGTTGGAAACACCATATATTTT
>TRBD1|.|TRBJ1-5|TRBV19
CASTGTGGSQPQHF
TGTGCCAGTACCGGTACAGGGGGCAGTCAGCCCCAGCATTTT
>.|.|TRBJ2-1|TRBV9
CASSVTISSYNEQFF
TGTGCCAGCAGCGTAACTATAAGCTCCTACAATGAGCAGTTCTTC
>.|few|TRBJ1-1|TRBV25-1
CASSDTLNTEAFF
TGTGCCAGCAGTGACACACTGAACACTGAAGCTTTCTTT
>TRBD2|.|TRBJ2-1|TRBV6-6
CASSYRSGRAIEQFF
TGTGCCAGCAGTTACCGTAGCGGGAGGGCGATTGAGCAGTTCTTC
>TRBD2|few|TRBJ2-1|TRBV7-3
CASSFRLAGGDEQFF
TGTGCCAGCAGCTTCAGACTAGCGGGAGGCGATGAGCAGTTCTTC
>TRBD1|.|TRBJ2-3|TRBV18
CASSRGTGGQDTQYF
TGTGCCAGCTCACGCGGGACAGGGGGCCAGGATACGCAGTATTTT
>TRBD1|few|TRBJ2-1|TRBV5-4
CASSWGQGINEQFF
TGTGCCAGCAGCTGGGGACAGGGGATCAATGAGCAGTTCTTC
>TRBD1|few|TRBJ1-2|TRBV5-1
CASSDRGDPYGYTF
TGCGCCAGCAGCGACAGGGGGGATCCCTATGGCTACACCTTC
>.|few|TRBJ2-1|TRBV5-4
CASSQEESRDYNEQFF
TGTGCCAGCAGCCAAGAAGAGAGTCGGGACTACAATGAGCAGTTCTTC
>.|few|TRBJ2-6|TRBV28
CASSLYAGGNGANVLTF
TGTGCCAGCAGTTTATATGCTGGGGGCAATGGGGCCAACGTCCTGACTTTC
>TRBD1|few|TRBJ2-7|TRBV11-2
CASSLGTGNYEQYF
TGTGCCAGCAGCTTAGGGACAGGGAACTACGAGCAGTACTTC
>TRBD1|.|TRBJ2-3|TRBV5-1
CASSQTSGTGEHTQYF
TGCGCCAGCAGCCAAACATCCGGGACAGGGGAACATACGCAGTATTTT
>TRBD2|few|TRBJ2-2|TRBV6-4
CASQAGAATGELFF
TGTGCCAGCCAAGCGGGAGCGGCCACCGGGGAGCTGTTTTTT